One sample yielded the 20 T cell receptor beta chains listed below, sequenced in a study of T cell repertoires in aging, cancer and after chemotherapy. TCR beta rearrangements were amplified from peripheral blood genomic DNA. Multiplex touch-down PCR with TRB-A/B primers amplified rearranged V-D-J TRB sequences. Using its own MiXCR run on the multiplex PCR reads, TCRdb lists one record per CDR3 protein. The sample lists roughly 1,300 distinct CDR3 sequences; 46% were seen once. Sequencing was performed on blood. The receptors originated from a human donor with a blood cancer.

Here the CDR3 DNA reads TGCAGCGTTGAATCCGCTTATGGCACAGATACGCAGTATTTT. This gives the protein CSVESAYGTDTQYF. The chain employs TRBV29-1 and TRBJ2-3; D uncertain. The CDR3 length is 14 residues. V was clipped by 2 bases and J by 1 base, with 10 bases between them. CDR1 is SQVTM, CDR2 ANQGSEA, per germline.

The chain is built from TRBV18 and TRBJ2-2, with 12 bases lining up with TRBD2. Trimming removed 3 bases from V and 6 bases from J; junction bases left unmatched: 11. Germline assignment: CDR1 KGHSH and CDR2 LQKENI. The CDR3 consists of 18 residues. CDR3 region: CASSPDRTGTSGSGELFF. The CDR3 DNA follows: TGTGCCAGCTCACCGGACAGGACCGGGACTAGCGGGTCCGGGGAGCTGTTTTTT.

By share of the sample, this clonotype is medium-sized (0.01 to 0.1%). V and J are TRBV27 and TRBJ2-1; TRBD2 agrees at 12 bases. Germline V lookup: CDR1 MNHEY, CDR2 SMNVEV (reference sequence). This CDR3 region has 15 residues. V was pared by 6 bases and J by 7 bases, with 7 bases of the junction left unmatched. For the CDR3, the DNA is TGTGCCAGCAGCCCCCTAGCGGGAGGGCCGAATGAGCAGTTCTTC. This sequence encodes CASSPLAGGPNEQFF.

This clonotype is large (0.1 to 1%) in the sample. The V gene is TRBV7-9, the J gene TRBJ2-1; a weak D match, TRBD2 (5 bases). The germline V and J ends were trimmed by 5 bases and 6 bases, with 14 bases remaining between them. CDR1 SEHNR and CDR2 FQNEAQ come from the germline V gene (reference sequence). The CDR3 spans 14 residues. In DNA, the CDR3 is TGTGCCAGCAGCGGCCGGACCCGGGGCAATGAGCAGTTCTTC. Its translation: CASSGRTRGNEQFF. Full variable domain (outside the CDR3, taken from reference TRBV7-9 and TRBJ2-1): DTGVSQNPRHKITKRGQNVTFRCDPISEHNRLYWYRQTLGQGPEFLTYFQNEAQLEKSRLLSDRFSAERPKGSFSTLEIQRTEQGDSAMYLCASSGRTRGNEQFFGPGTRLTVL.

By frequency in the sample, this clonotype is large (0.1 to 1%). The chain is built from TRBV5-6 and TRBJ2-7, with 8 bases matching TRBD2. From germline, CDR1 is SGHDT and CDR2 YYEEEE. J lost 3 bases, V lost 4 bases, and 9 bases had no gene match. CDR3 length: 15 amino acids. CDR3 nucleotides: TGTGCCAGCAGCCCCGCCCCGGCGGGAGGCTACGAGCAGTACTTC. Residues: CASSPAPAGGYEQYF.

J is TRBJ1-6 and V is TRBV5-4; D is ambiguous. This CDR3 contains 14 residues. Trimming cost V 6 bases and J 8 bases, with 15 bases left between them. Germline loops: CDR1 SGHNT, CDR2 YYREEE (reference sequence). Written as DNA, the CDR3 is TGTGCCAGCACCCTCCCGGGCGGGTATTCACCCCTCCACTTT. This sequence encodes CASTLPGGYSPLHF.

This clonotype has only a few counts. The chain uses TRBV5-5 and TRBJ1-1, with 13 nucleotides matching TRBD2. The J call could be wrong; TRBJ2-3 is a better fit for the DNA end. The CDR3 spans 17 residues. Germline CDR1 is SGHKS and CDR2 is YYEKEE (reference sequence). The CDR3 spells CASSPGLAGARTDTQYF. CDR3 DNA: TGTGCCAGCAGCCCAGGACTAGCGGGAGCGCGCACAGATACGCAGTATTTT.

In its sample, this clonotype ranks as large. The CDR3 spells CASSLDTQETQYF. Written as DNA, the CDR3 is TGTGCCAGCAGCTTGGATACCCAAGAGACCCAGTACTTC. This sequence joins TRBV5-4 and TRBJ2-5; no firm D call. The CDR3 totals 13 residues. Between the trimmed V and J ends, which lost 0 bases and 1 base, there was a span of 4 bases. From germline, CDR1 is SGHNT and CDR2 YYREEE (reference sequence).

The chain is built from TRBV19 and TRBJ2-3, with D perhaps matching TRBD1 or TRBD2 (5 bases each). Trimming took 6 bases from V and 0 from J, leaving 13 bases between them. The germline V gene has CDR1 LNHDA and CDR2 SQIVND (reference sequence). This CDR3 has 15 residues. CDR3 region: CASSRDRDSTDTQYF. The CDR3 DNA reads TGTGCCAGTAGCCGAGACCGGGACAGCACAGATACGCAGTATTTT.

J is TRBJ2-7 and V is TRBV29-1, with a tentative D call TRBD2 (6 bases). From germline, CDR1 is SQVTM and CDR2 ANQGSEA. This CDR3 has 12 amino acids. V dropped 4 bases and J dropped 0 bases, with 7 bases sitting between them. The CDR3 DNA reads TGCAGCGTTGCCGGGAGCTCCTACGAGCAGTACTTC. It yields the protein CSVAGSSYEQYF.

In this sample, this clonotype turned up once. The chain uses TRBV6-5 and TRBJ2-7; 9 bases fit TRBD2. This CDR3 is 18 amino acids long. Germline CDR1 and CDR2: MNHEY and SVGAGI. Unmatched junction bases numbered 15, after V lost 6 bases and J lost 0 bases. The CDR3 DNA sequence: TGTGCCAGCAGCCTATCCCTTCAGGGTAGCGGGAGCTCCTACGAGCAGTACTTC. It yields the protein CASSLSLQGSGSSYEQYF.

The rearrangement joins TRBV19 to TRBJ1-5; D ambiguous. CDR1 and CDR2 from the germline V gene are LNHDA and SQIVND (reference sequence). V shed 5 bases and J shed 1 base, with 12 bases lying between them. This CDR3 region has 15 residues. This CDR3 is CASSEDMVSNQPQHF. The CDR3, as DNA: TGTGCCAGTAGTGAAGACATGGTAAGCAATCAGCCCCAGCATTTT.

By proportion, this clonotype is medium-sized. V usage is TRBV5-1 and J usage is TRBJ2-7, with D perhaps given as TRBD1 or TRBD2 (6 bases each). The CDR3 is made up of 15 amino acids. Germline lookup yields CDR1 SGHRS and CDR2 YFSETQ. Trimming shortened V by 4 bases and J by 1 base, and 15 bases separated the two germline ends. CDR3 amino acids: CASSLDWGASYEQYF. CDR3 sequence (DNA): TGCGCCAGCAGCCTTGACTGGGGGGCATCCTACGAGCAGTACTTC.

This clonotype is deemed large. The CDR3 DNA follows: TGTGCCACATCACCCCCTGTAGGGTCCAATGAGCAGTTCTTC. It specifies CATSPPVGSNEQFF. The chain uses TRBV6-5 and TRBJ2-1; D remains ambiguous. V dropped 10 bases and J dropped 6 bases, with 19 bases sitting between them. CDR1 and CDR2 (germline): MNHEY, SVGAGI. CDR3 size: 14 residues.

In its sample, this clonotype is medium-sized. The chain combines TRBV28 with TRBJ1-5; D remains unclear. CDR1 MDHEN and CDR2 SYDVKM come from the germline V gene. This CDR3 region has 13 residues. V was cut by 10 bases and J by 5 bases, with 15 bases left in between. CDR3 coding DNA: TGTGCCACCAAGACCGCCCCCCATCAGCCCCAGCATTTT. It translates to CATKTAPHQPQHF.

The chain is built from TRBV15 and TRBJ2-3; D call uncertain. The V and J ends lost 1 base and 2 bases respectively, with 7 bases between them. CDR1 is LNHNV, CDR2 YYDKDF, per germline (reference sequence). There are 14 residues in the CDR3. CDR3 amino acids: CATSRGRNTDTQYF. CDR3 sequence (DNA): TGTGCCACCAGCAGAGGCAGGAACACAGATACGCAGTATTTT.

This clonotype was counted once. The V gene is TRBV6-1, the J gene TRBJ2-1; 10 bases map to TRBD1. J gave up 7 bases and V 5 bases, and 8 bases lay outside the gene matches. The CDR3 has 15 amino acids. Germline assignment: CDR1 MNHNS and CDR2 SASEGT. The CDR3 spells CASSYLGQGPNEQFF. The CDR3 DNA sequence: TGTGCCAGCAGTTACTTGGGACAGGGGCCAAATGAGCAGTTCTTC.

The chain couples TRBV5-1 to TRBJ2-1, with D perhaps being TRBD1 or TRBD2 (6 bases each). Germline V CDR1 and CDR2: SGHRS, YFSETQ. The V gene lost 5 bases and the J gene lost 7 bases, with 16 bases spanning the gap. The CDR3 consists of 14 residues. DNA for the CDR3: TGCGCCAGCAGTCCCGGAGGGGGGAGGAATGAGCAGTTCTTC. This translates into CASSPGGGRNEQFF.

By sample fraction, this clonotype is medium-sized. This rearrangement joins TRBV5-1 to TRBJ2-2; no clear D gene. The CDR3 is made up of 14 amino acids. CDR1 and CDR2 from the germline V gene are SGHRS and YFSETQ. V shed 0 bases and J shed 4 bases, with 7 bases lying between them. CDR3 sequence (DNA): TGCGCCAGCAGCTTGGGGGTCAGCACCGGGGAGCTGTTTTTT. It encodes CASSLGVSTGELFF.

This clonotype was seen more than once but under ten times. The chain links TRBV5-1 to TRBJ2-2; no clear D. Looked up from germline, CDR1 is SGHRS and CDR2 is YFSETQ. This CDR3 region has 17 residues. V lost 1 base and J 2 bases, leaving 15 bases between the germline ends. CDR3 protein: CASSLPRTGGNTGELFF. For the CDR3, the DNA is TGCGCCAGCAGCTTGCCCAGGACGGGCGGCAACACCGGGGAGCTGTTTTTT.